Listed below are T cell receptor beta chains from one sample, sequenced in a study of graft-versus-host responses after intestinal transplantation. What these receptors recognize is not known. Using immunoSEQ multiplex PCR, the repertoire was profiled, and TCRdb retains in-frame clones only, with some absent. The data show about 85,000 clones, with about four fifths seen just once and about 15% held by the top ten. The material sequenced was unstimulated CD8+ T cells sorted from spleen or lymph node cells, taken before intestinal transplant. The source of these receptors is a human donor who received an intestinal transplant. Both conserved end residues are part of each CDR3. Each record gives: V gene, D gene, J gene, clone size, CDR3 DNA, CDR3 protein. A D gene is named only where the DNA matches it firmly. Clone size is shown for a subset of rows, as once, few, many or a class of expanded clone.

TRBV19,-,TRBJ1-1,-,TGTGCCAGTAGTATTGGGCGGGTCATGAACACTGAAGCTTTCTTT,CASSIGRVMNTEAFF
TRBV6-5,-,TRBJ1-2,few,TGTGCCAGCAGTTACGGGGGGAGCTATGGCTACACCTTC,CASSYGGSYGYTF
TRBV6-1,TRBD2,TRBJ2-7,-,TGTGCCAGCAGAAGGGGACTAGCGGAACCCAACGAGCAGTACTTC,CASRRGLAEPNEQYF
TRBV28,-,TRBJ1-1,-,TGTGCCAGCAGTTCACCGGGACATTTGAACACTGAAGCTTTCTTT,CASSSPGHLNTEAFF
TRBV7-9,TRBD1,TRBJ2-1,-,TGTGCCAGCAGCTTAGGAACAGGGGGCTGGAATGAGCAGTTCTTC,CASSLGTGGWNEQFF
TRBV5-1,TRBD2,TRBJ2-5,once,TGCGCCAGCAGCTTGGTTCTAGCGGGGGGGCGAGAGACCCAGTACTTC,CASSLVLAGGRETQYF
TRBV12-5,-,TRBJ2-3,once,TGTGCTAGTGGTTTGGTACTTTCGGGGCGGGGATACACAGATACGCAGTATTTT,CASGLVLSGRGYTDTQYF
TRBV19,-,TRBJ2-1,-,TGTGCCAGTAGTAATTTCTTCGATCCCCCGGTAAATGAGCAGTTCTTC,CASSNFFDPPVNEQFF
TRBV28,-,TRBJ2-5,-,TGTGCCAGCAGTTTAGGGGACACTTTGTACCAAGAGACCCAGTACTTC,CASSLGDTLYQETQYF
TRBV9,TRBD1,TRBJ1-1,-,TGTGCCAGCAGCGTAGAAGGGACAGGGGGCATGAACACTGAAGCTTTCTTT,CASSVEGTGGMNTEAFF
TRBV4-1,-,TRBJ2-1,-,TGCGCCAGCAGCCAAGATCATAGGACGAGCGATGAGCAGTTCTTC,CASSQDHRTSDEQFF
TRBV6-5,-,TRBJ2-2,-,TGTGCCAGCAGTTGGGAGGAGGGAACCGGGGAGCTGTTTTTT,CASSWEEGTGELFF
TRBV7-9,-,TRBJ2-1,-,TGTGCCAGCAGCTTCGGGGGTGATGAGCAGTTCTTC,CASSFGGDEQFF
TRBV6-5,-,TRBJ2-7,-,TGTGCCAGCAGTTACGGAGCAGGGGCGAGTTCCGAGCAGTACTTC,CASSYGAGASSEQYF
TRBV5-1,TRBD1,TRBJ2-3,-,TGCGCCAGCAGCGCCCGACAGGGGGGCACAGATACGCAGTATTTT,CASSARQGGTDTQYF
TRBV5-6,-,TRBJ1-5,-,TGTGCCAGCAGCTTGGAGGGTTCTGATCAGCCCCAGCATTTT,CASSLEGSDQPQHF
TRBV7-9,-,TRBJ2-3,once,TGTGCCAGCAGCTCACTTGAGCGCGGCACAGATACGCAGTATTTT,CASSSLERGTDTQYF
TRBV5-5,-,TRBJ2-5,-,TGTGCCAGCAGCTTGGAGGTCTGGGAGACCCAGTACTTC,CASSLEVWETQYF
TRBV7-3,-,TRBJ2-1,-,TGTACCAGCAGCCCCTCGGACTGGGAAGAGCAGTTCTTC,CTSSPSDWEEQFF
TRBV27,TRBD1,TRBJ1-5,once,TGTGCCAGCAGTTTATGCGGACAGGGCATAAATCAGCCCCAGCATTTT,CASSLCGQGINQPQHF
TRBV10-1,TRBD1,TRBJ1-1,-,TGCGCCAGCAGTGAGTTAACAGGGGGCACTGAAGCTTTCTTT,CASSELTGGTEAFF
TRBV10-2,-,TRBJ2-7,-,TGCGCCAGCAGTGAGGACAGCTCCTACGAGCAGTACTTC,CASSEDSSYEQYF
TRBV29-1,TRBD1,TRBJ2-2,-,TGCAGCGTTGAACCCAGGGGGAGCACCGGGGAGCTGTTTTTT,CSVEPRGSTGELFF